Described below is a single TCR beta chain sequence and its context. Via MiXCR, TCRdb re-called the reads, giving one row per CDR3 protein. Counted here are hundreds of thousands of distinct CDR3 sequences, 24% occurring once; the ten biggest clones make up around 8%. This specimen belongs to a study of T cell repertoires in cytomegalovirus infection. The wider study: Both a matching HLA type and CMV infection were indicated by public TCR beta signatures.

Material: CD8+ T cells from PBMCs. The sequence derives from a human donor in good health (CMV status not recorded). Some clones in this sample may be carry-over from other donors' samples.

Here the CDR3 DNA reads TGTGCCAGCAGTTACCTCCAGGGGGCTGGTTACAATGAGCAGTTCTTC. Its translation is CASSYLQGAGYNEQFF. This sequence joins TRBV6-6 and TRBJ2-1, with TRBD1 identical over 8 bases. The germline V gene has CDR1 MNHNY and CDR2 SVGAGI (reference sequence). This CDR3 contains 16 residues. Unmatched junction bases numbered 7, after V lost 2 bases and J lost 4 bases.